This T cell receptor beta chain was identified during a study of T cells in Graves' hyperthyroidism and ophthalmopathy. Whole-study findings and limits: Clonotypes that were expanded in thyroid above 0.001 mostly appeared in blood too.

TCR beta CDR3 regions were amplified from RNA transcripts. The HTBI primer set was used in a first-round RT-PCR of the TCR CDR3. TCRdb redid the calling of the multiplex PCR reads with MiXCR, one entry per CDR3 protein. The data show some 180,000 distinct CDR3 sequences, with about 17% seen just once and around 52% held by the top ten. Graves' hyperthyroidism qualified as stable when ophthalmopathy did not progress within 18 months. Hyperthyroidism patients were newly diagnosed, had disease duration under 2 months, and were aged 18 to 65 years. The study left out patients who had uncontrolled infection, other autoimmune disease, pregnancy or lactation. For this clonotype: Its matching antigen is unknown.

The receptor's source is a woman in her forties or fifties with Graves' hyperthyroidism. The specimen sequenced was blood.

CDR3 coding DNA: TGTGCCGCTACTGGGGGAGGGGGGGCTCGCGAGCAGTACTTC. Amino acid sequence: CAATGGGGAREQYF. V usage is TRBV28 and J usage is TRBJ2-7; tentative D call: TRBD2 (7 bases). V lost 11 bases to trimming and J lost 6 bases, with 23 bases between them. CDR1 is MDHEN, CDR2 SYDVKM, per germline. The CDR3 consists of 14 residues.